The entry below describes one T cell receptor beta chain. The sample comes from a study of blood T cell repertoires in COVID-19. Original handling: Quantification of nucleated cells was approximated via reference gene primer amplification. Sequenced by immunoSEQ multiplex PCR; TCRdb stores in-frame clones only, minus some. V and J calls and clone size are given by that table; D and trimming were obtained from the DNA. Among around 130,000 clones listed, around 89% were seen once. Trimming took off 1 base at V and 2 bases at J, with 13 bases between the two ends. This CDR3 has 16 residues. CDR1 and CDR2 (germline): SGHVS, FQNEAQ.

This sequence was found in a man aged 45 to 65 with active or convalescent COVID-19. The chain uses TRBV7-8 and TRBJ2-3, with D possibly TRBD2 on 5 matching bases. Specimen: peripheral blood. The CDR3 DNA follows: TGTGCCAGCAGCTTAGTTGCCGGGAAAGACACAGATACGCAGTATTTT. It is translated as CASSLVAGKDTDTQYF.